This section outlines one T cell receptor beta chain sequence together with its context. The CDR3 length is 12 residues. V lost 6 bases and J lost 0, with 6 bases in between. In germline, CDR1 is MNHNS, CDR2 SASEGT. These data come from a study of cytomegalovirus exposure and HLA in healthy donors. Use of 60 Vbeta and 13 Jbeta primers characterized the PCR. Clones were read by immunoSEQ multiplex PCR, and TCRdb kept only the in-frame ones, dropping some. The sample yields 100,000 to 150,000 clones, roughly 80% seen once. What was sequenced was PBMCs. This sequence originates from a man aged 18 to 35 in good health and CMV-seropositive. The chain uses TRBV6-1 and TRBJ2-7; D uncertain. For the CDR3, the DNA is TGTGCCAGCAGCCCCATCTCCTACGAGCAGTACTTC. Translation: CASSPISYEQYF.